These 5 T cell receptor beta chains came from one sample sequenced in a study of blood T cell repertoires in COVID-19. TCRdb's table, derived via immunoSEQ multiplex PCR, lists solely in-frame clones and lacks some. The sample lists over 350,000 clones, about 89% occurring once. Sequencing was carried out using peripheral blood. The source is a woman aged 30 to 39 with acute or convalescent COVID-19.

The V call is TRBV4-1, the J call TRBJ1-6, with D maybe TRBD1 (5 bases). There are 15 residues in the CDR3. V was shortened by 5 bases and J by 7 bases, with 15 bases between the two germline ends. Germline V gives CDR1 MGHRA, CDR2 YSYEKL. CDR3 DNA: TGCGCCAGCAGCAACACACGGGGGAGGAATTCACCCCTCCACTTT. Protein product: CASSNTRGRNSPLHF.

The chain combines TRBV7-4 with TRBJ1-5; the D is unclear. Trimming shortened V by 1 base and J by 0 bases, and 10 bases separated the two germline ends. The germline gives CDR1 SGHVT, CDR2 SQSDAQ. The CDR3 sequence is 16 residues long. The CDR3 DNA follows: TGTGCCAGCAGCTTAGGGGAGTCCCATAGCAATCAGCCCCAGCATTTT. Its protein is CASSLGESHSNQPQHF. Filled out from reference TRBV7-4 and TRBJ1-5, the complete variable domain reads GAGVSQSPRYKVAKRGRDVALRCDSISGHVTLYWYRQTLGQGSEVLTYSQSDAQRDKSGRPSGRFSAERPERSVSTLKIQRTEQGDSAVYLCASSLGESHSNQPQHFGDGTRLSIL.

V and J are TRBV20-1 and TRBJ2-3; the D is unclear. The CDR3 has 11 residues. Per germline, CDR1 DFQATT and CDR2 SNEGSKA (reference sequence). Trimming pared 5 bases from V and 4 bases from J, leaving 7 bases between. CDR3 bases: TGCAGTGCTTCAATCCCAGATACGCAGTATTTT. It codes for CSASIPDTQYF.

This clone was seen only a few times. For the CDR3, the DNA is TGTGCCAGCAGCTTAAACAGGTTATCCTACGAGCAGTACTTC. Translation: CASSLNRLSYEQYF. The V call is TRBV5-6, the J call TRBJ2-7, with D possibly being TRBD1 (5 bases). With 2 bases removed from V and 1 base from J, the gap between germline ends came to 10 bases. Germline lookup yields CDR1 SGHDT and CDR2 YYEEEE. The CDR3 runs 14 residues.

The CDR3 DNA is TGTGCCAGCATGGGGGCCGGCTCCTACGAGCAGTACTTC. Translating gives CASMGAGSYEQYF. V is TRBV2 and J is TRBJ2-7; maybe TRBD1 (6 bases). V was trimmed by 7 bases and J by 0 bases, leaving 10 bases between them. The length of the CDR3 is 13 residues. CDR1 SNHLY and CDR2 FYNNEI come from the germline V gene.